What follows are 5 T cell receptor beta chains derived from one specimen sequenced in a study of identical twins (dated by TCRdb to about 2016). The library relied on 5' RACE. The instrument was an Illumina HiSeq 2000. TCRdb reran the public reads through fastp at Q25 and MiXCR, keeping productive beta chains. Rows are combined by CDR3 protein, so each entry shows the most common genes and DNA. This sample is represented by 300,000 to 400,000 distinct CDR3 sequences; roughly an eighth of them were singletons. The ten largest clones represent more than 6% of the sample. The sample was also reused in another study, on yellow fever vaccine responses in identical twins.

Sample: CD8+ T cells sorted from blood. Receptors were obtained from a woman aged 18-29 years in good health.

This clonotype was seen a handful of times. J is TRBJ2-3 and V is TRBV20-1; TRBD1 is a possible D gene (5 bases). The CDR3 runs 15 residues. Germline lookup yields CDR1 DFQATT and CDR2 SNEGSKA (reference sequence). CDR3: CRPKRQGTYTDTQYF. CDR3 coding DNA: TGCAGACCAAAGAGGCAGGGAACATACACAGATACGCAGTATTTT.

This clonotype was observed at least ten times. The chain employs TRBV7-8 and TRBJ2-3, with 7 positions matching TRBD2. The CDR3 loop spans 17 amino acids. The germline V gene has CDR1 SGHVS and CDR2 FQNEAQ. The V and J ends lost 1 base and 3 bases, in that order; junction bases with no gene match: 10. CDR3 sequence (DNA): TGTGCCAGCAGCTTAGGAATTGCGGGAGTCCTGACAGATACGCAGTATTTT. As protein: CASSLGIAGVLTDTQYF.

The chain recombines TRBV6-1 with TRBJ1-2; 10 nucleotides align to TRBD1. This CDR3 region has 14 residues. V lost 8 bases to trimming and J lost 2 bases; unmatched junction nucleotides: 5. CDR1 and CDR2 from the germline V gene are MNHNS and SASEGT. CDR3 sequence reads: CASRADRGNYGYTF. The CDR3 nucleotides read TGTGCCAGCCGCGCGGACAGGGGGAACTATGGCTACACCTTC.

The CDR3 sequence: CASSGTLSSYNEQFF. CDR3 sequence (DNA): TGTGCCAGCAGCGGTACTTTGAGCTCCTACAATGAGCAGTTCTTC. J is TRBJ2-1 and V is TRBV7-9; D is unresolved. The CDR3 is made up of 15 amino acids. CDR1 is SEHNR and CDR2 is FQNEAQ in the germline V gene (reference sequence). Trimming stripped 5 bases from V and 0 bases from J, with 11 bases between.

The chain joins TRBV19 to TRBJ2-3; 9 bases are shared with TRBD2. CDR1 LNHDA and CDR2 SQIVND come from the germline V gene (reference sequence). V lost 5 bases and J lost 2; bases outside the gene matches: 11. This CDR3 is 17 amino acids long. CDR3 sequence: CASSLNEREDYTDTQYF. CDR3 sequence (DNA): TGTGCCAGTAGTTTAAACGAGCGGGAGGACTACACAGATACGCAGTATTTT.